One sample yielded the 13 T cell receptor beta chains listed below, sequenced in a study of blood T cell repertoires in COVID-19 (dated by TCRdb to 2018 to 2020). The library was made by the immunoSEQ multiplex PCR assay. Sourced from immuneACCESS, this table was stored by TCRdb with only in-frame sequences that have V and J called. A share of the clones is absent; for the studies checked, an unresolved V gene accounts for under half, and the remainder has no known explanation. Here the sample has about 160,000 clones; around 83% occur a single time. The top ten clonotypes cover more than 1% of the sample. Sequencing was performed on peripheral blood. These receptors originate from a man aged 40-49 years with acute or convalescent COVID-19.

This clone came up once. The chain has TRBV7-8 and TRBJ2-5, with 11 bases aligning to TRBD2. CDR1 and CDR2 from the germline V gene are SGHVS and FQNEAQ. Trimming took 1 base from V and 3 from J; bases not matched to a gene: 10. The CDR3 is 18 amino acids. The CDR3 DNA reads as TGTGCCAGCAGCTTAGTAGGGGTAGCGGGGGGGAGTAAAGAGACCCAGTACTTC. It encodes CASSLVGVAGGSKETQYF.

This chain joins TRBV11-2 and TRBJ1-6; TRBD1 aligns across 9 bases. The trim removed 6 bases at V and 8 bases at J, leaving 14 bases unmatched. Germline V lookup: CDR1 SGHAT, CDR2 FQNNGV. The CDR3 extends over 17 amino acids. CDR3 sequence: CASRPLTGGRRDSPLHF. The CDR3 region has the DNA TGTGCCAGCAGGCCACTGACAGGGGGTCGAAGGGATTCACCCCTCCACTTT.

The rearrangement uses TRBV27 and TRBJ2-7; weak D call: TRBD2 (6 bases). The CDR3 is made up of 14 amino acids. From germline, CDR1 is MNHEY and CDR2 SMNVEV (reference sequence). V shed 2 bases and J shed 4 bases, with 12 bases lying between them. The CDR3 DNA is TGTGCCAGCAGTTTAGTCAGGGAGGCGTACGAGCAGTACTTC. Translation: CASSLVREAYEQYF.

As concerns this clone: The junction shows a germline mismatch at one end, possibly a read error. The chain couples TRBV7-7 to TRBJ2-2; the D is unclear. There are 14 residues in the CDR3. Per the germline V gene, CDR1 is SSHAT and CDR2 is FNYEAQ (reference sequence). The CDR3: CASSLVSSPGELFF. Written as DNA, the CDR3 is TGTGCTAGCAGCTTAGTATCCTCCCCCGGGGAGCTGTTTTTT.

V is TRBV13 and J is TRBJ2-5; no firm D call. Trimming shortened V by 4 bases and J by 0 bases, and 9 bases separated the two germline ends. Germline values: CDR1 PRHDT, CDR2 FYEKMQ (reference sequence). The CDR3 spans 14 residues. The CDR3 here is CASSSHEYQETQYF. In nucleotides, the CDR3 is TGTGCCAGCAGCTCCCACGAGTACCAAGAGACCCAGTACTTC.

V is TRBV7-9 and J is TRBJ1-1; D gene ambiguous. The V gene's germline CDR1 is SEHNR and CDR2 FQNEAQ (reference sequence). Trimming took off 5 bases at V and 1 base at J, with 11 bases between the two ends. The CDR3 runs to 14 residues. The CDR3 is CASSHPKENTEAFF. DNA for the CDR3: TGTGCCAGCAGCCATCCTAAAGAGAACACTGAAGCTTTCTTT.

This chain links TRBV29-1 with TRBJ2-5; 9 nucleotides match TRBD1. After removal of 4 bases from V and 5 bases from J, the junction contained 14 bases not matched to a gene. The length of the CDR3 is 16 residues. CDR1 and CDR2 (germline): SQVTM, ANQGSEA. The CDR3 DNA sequence: TGCAGCGTTGCAGCAAACCTGGGACAGGGAGGGGAGACCCAGTACTTC. Protein product: CSVAANLGQGGETQYF.

This chain links TRBV9 with TRBJ2-7; 7 nucleotides align to TRBD1. Germline V gene sequence: CDR1 SGDLS, CDR2 YYNGEE. After removal of 4 bases from V and 0 bases from J, the junction contained 7 bases not matched to a gene. This CDR3 is 15 amino acids long. CDR3 residues: CASSPRGQISYEQYF. CDR3 coding DNA: TGTGCCAGCAGCCCGAGGGGACAGATCTCCTACGAGCAGTACTTC.

This chain joins TRBV30 and TRBJ2-1; no definite D call. This CDR3 is built from 10 residues. Germline V lookup: CDR1 GTSNPN, CDR2 SVGIG (reference sequence). Trimming took off 3 bases at V and 11 bases at J, with 8 bases between the two ends. The CDR3 DNA reads TGTGCCTGGAGCGAACAGAAGCAGTTCTTC. Its translation: CAWSEQKQFF.

This clone was recorded only once. This chain joins TRBV5-1 and TRBJ2-2; TRBD1 matches 8 bases. J was trimmed by 5 bases and V by 0 bases; bases with no gene match: 6. Germline-derived CDR1 and CDR2 are SGHRS and YFSETQ. The CDR3 runs to 16 residues. As DNA, the CDR3 is TGCGCCAGCAGCTTGGGACAGGGGATGTATACCGGGGAGCTGTTTTTT. Residues: CASSLGQGMYTGELFF.

V gene TRBV3-1 (or the pseudogene TRBV3-2) combines with J gene TRBJ1-6; a weak D match, TRBD1 (6 bases). The CDR3 has 18 residues. Trimming pared 4 bases from V and 1 base from J, leaving 17 bases between. In germline, CDR1 is LGHDT, CDR2 YNNKEL (reference sequence). The CDR3 nucleotides read TGTGCCAGCAGCCCTTTCCGACAGGCAATTTCCTATAATTCACCCCTCCACTTT. Its translation is CASSPFRQAISYNSPLHF.

The CDR3 region is CASSPGAGPYNEQFF. The CDR3 DNA reads as TGTGCCAGCAGCCCAGGGGCAGGGCCCTACAATGAGCAGTTCTTC. The genes are TRBV6-4 and TRBJ2-1; tentative D call: TRBD1 (6 bases). From germline, CDR1 is MRHNA and CDR2 SNTAGT. V lost 6 bases and J lost 2, with 14 bases in between. The CDR3 is 15 residues long.

The chain links TRBV11-3 to TRBJ1-3; D is undetermined. Trimming took off 5 bases at V and 4 bases at J, with 18 bases between the two ends. The germline V gene encodes CDR1 SGHNT and CDR2 YENEEA. The CDR3 is 16 residues long. Written as DNA, the CDR3 is TGTGCCAGCAGCATCACAGACCAAGCTCCCGGAAACACCATATATTTT. Translating it yields CASSITDQAPGNTIYF.